The sequence of this T cell receptor (beta chain) was determined in a study of blood T cell repertoires in COVID-19. Study-wide context: T cells, B-cell-depleted T cells, or PBMCs provided the cDNA or gDNA that served as material.

Generated by immunoSEQ multiplex PCR, the TCRdb table keeps only in-frame clones and is missing some. Among about 130,000 clones listed, just over 85% were seen once. Enrollees, about 18 to 89 years old, lived in 20 to 25 US areas. Participants' own reports of clinical history determined their cohort assignment. Each recovered donor of Cohort 3 presented with two negative PCRs, clearance, or symptom resolution. Germline CDR1 LNHDA, CDR2 SQIVND (reference sequence). Trimming pared 6 bases from V and 1 base from J, leaving 14 bases between. There are 15 residues in the CDR3. The origin of this receptor is a man aged 45-65 years who had recovered from COVID-19. The rearrangement uses TRBV19 and TRBJ2-3; D is possibly TRBD1 (6 bases). Sequences were obtained from PBMCs or T cells enriched from blood (not recorded which). As DNA, the CDR3 is TGTGCCAGTAGCCTCCTAGGGGGACGCACAGATACGCAGTATTTT. Translation gives CASSLLGGRTDTQYF.